The 5 T cell receptor beta chains presented below share a single source sample, sequenced in a study of blood T cell repertoires in COVID-19. TCRdb's table, derived via immunoSEQ multiplex PCR, lists solely in-frame clones and lacks some. The sample records approximately 130,000 clones, around 86% being singletons. Sequencing was performed on peripheral blood. These receptors were taken from a woman aged 55-70 years with active or convalescent COVID-19.

The V gene is TRBV7-9, the J gene TRBJ2-1; 7 nucleotides align to TRBD2. The CDR3 is 12 residues long. The V segment lost 3 bases and the J segment 16 bases; nucleotides outside the gene matches: 9. Germline V CDR1 and CDR2: SEHNR, FQNEAQ (reference sequence). CDR3 DNA sequence: TGTGCCAGCAGCTTGACGTCGGGGAGGGATTTCTTC. Amino acid sequence: CASSLTSGRDFF.

This clone was detected a few times. The chain is built from TRBV6-5 and TRBJ1-2; maybe TRBD1 (6 bases). The CDR3 contains 16 residues. Germline assignment: CDR1 MNHEY and CDR2 SVGAGI. Between the trimmed V and J ends, which lost 0 bases and 4 bases, there was a span of 15 bases. CDR3 in DNA: TGTGCCAGCAGTTACTCGACGTCAGGGGTATTCTATGGCTACACCTTC. Translating gives CASSYSTSGVFYGYTF.

This chain links TRBV5-1 with TRBJ2-3; the match to TRBD2 covers 12 bases. This CDR3 region has 18 residues. V lost 0 bases and J lost 1; bases outside the gene matches: 6. From germline, CDR1 is SGHRS and CDR2 YFSETQ. The CDR3 DNA reads as TGCGCCAGCAGCTTGGCCCCGGGACTAGCGGGCCGCACAGATACGCAGTATTTT. Translating gives CASSLAPGLAGRTDTQYF.

The V and J genes are TRBV30 and TRBJ1-2; D perhaps matches TRBD1 (5 bases). Germline V gene sequence: CDR1 GTSNPN, CDR2 SVGIG (reference sequence). V shed 5 bases and J shed 5 bases, with 15 bases lying between them. The CDR3 has 13 amino acids. CDR3 nucleotides: TGTGCCTGGGCAGGGAAACGCTATTATGGCTACACCTTC. The encoded protein is CAWAGKRYYGYTF.

The CDR3 region has the DNA TGTGCCAGCAGCCCCGGTGAGCGGGCCACAGATACGCAGTATTTT. It is translated as CASSPGERATDTQYF. V and J are TRBV11-2 and TRBJ2-3; D possibly corresponds to TRBD2 (6 bases). Trimming removed 5 bases from V and 2 bases from J, with 14 bases in between. The V gene's germline CDR1 is SGHAT and CDR2 FQNNGV. This CDR3 has 15 amino acids.